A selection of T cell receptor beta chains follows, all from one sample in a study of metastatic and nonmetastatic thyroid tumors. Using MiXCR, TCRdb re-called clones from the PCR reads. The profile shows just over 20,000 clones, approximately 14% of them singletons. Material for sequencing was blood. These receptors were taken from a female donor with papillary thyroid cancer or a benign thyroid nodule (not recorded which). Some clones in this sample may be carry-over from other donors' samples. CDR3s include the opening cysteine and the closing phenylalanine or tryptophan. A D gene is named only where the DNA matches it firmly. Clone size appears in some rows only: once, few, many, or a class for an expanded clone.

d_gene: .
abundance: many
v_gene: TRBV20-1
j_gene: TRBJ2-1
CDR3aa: CSEEQDLSYNEQFF
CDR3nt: TGCAGTGAGGAACAGGATCTCTCCTACAATGAGCAGTTCTTC

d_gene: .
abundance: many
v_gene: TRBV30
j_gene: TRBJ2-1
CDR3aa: CAWIGAGYEQFF
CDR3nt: TGTGCCTGGATCGGGGCCGGTTATGAGCAGTTCTTC

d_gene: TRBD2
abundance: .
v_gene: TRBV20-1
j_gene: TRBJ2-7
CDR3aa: CSAGAGRAYEQYF
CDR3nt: TGCAGTGCCGGGGCCGGGAGGGCCTACGAGCAGTACTTC

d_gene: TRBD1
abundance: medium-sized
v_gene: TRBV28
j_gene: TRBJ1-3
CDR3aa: CASSLFLTGSTNTIYF
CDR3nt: TGTGCCAGCAGTTTATTCTTGACAGGGTCTACGAACACCATATATTTT

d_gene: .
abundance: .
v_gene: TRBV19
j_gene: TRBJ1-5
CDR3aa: CASSMGGTTNQPQHF
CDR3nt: TGTGCCAGTAGTATGGGGGGGACAACAAATCAGCCCCAGCATTTT

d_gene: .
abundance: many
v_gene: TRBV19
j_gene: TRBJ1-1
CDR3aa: CASSWTPGDLGAFF
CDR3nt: TGTGCCAGCTCCTGGACACCCGGGGACTTGGGGGCTTTCTTT

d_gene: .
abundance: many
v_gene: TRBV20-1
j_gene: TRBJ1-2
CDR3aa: CSARDVSNYGYTF
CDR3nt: TGCAGTGCCCGTGACGTGTCTAACTATGGCTACACCTTC

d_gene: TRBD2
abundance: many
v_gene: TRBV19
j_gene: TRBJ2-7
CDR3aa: CASSIAGDYYEQYF
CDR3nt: TGTGCCAGTAGTATAGCGGGGGACTACTACGAGCAGTACTTC

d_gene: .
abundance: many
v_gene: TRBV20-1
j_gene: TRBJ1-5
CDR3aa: CSARDMGRNYSNQPQHF
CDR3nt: TGCAGTGCTAGAGATATGGGTAGGAACTATAGCAATCAGCCCCAGCATTTT

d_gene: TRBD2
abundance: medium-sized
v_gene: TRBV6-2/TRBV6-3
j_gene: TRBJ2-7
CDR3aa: CASSNLAVYYEQYF
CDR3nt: TGTGCCAGCAGTAACCTAGCGGTGTACTACGAGCAGTACTTC

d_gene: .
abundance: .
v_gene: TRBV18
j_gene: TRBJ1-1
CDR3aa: CASSPELNTEAFF
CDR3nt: TGTGCCAGCTCACCAGAATTGAACACTGAAGCTTTCTTT

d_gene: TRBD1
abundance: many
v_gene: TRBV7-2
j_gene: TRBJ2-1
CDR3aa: CASSTSRGTYNEQFF
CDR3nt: TGTGCCAGCAGCACCAGCAGGGGGACCTACAATGAGCAGTTCTTC

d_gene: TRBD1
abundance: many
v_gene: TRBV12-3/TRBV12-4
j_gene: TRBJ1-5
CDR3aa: CASTKTGGNQPQHF
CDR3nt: TGTGCCAGCACCAAGACAGGGGGCAATCAGCCCCAGCATTTT

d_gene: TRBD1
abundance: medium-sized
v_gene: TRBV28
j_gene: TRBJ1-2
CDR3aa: CASRKTRDRGTYGYTF
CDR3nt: TGTGCCAGCAGGAAGACCCGGGACAGGGGGACCTATGGCTACACCTTC

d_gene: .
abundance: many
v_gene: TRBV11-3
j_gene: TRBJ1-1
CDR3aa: CASSSEMNTEAFF
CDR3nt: TGTGCCAGCAGCTCCGAGATGAACACTGAAGCTTTCTTT

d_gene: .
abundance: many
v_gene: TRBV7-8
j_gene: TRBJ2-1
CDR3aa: CASKITAPRGSRHNEQFF
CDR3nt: TGTGCCAGCAAAATAACCGCGCCCCGGGGGTCGCGCCACAATGAGCAGTTCTTC

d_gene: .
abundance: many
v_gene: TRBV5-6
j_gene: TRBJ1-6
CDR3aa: CASSLGQTNSPLHF
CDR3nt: TGTGCCAGCAGCCTAGGACAGACTAATTCACCCCTCCACTTT

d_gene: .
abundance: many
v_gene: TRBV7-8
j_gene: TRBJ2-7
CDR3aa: CASSLSGAPYEQYF
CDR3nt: TGTGCCAGCAGCTTATCCGGGGCACCCTACGAGCAGTACTTC

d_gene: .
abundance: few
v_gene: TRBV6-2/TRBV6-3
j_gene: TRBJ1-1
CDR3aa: CASTSWCATAAFF
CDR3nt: TGTGCCAGCACCTCTTGGTGCGCGACGGCGGCTTTCTTT

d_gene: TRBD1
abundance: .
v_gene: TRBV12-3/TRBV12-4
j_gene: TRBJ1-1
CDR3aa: CASSLLRTGGSEAFF
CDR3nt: TGTGCCAGCAGTTTACTTAGGACAGGGGGATCTGAAGCTTTCTTT

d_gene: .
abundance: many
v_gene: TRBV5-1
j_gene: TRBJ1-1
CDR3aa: CASSWTVGTTEAFF
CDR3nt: TGCGCCAGCAGCTGGACAGTGGGTACGACTGAAGCTTTCTTT

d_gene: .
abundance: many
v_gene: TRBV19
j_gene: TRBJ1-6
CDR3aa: CASKVEGNSPLHF
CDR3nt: TGTGCCAGCAAAGTGGAGGGGAATTCACCCCTCCACTTT

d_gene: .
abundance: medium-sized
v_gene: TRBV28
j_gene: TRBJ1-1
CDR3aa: CASSLGNTEAFF
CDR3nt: TGTGCCAGCAGTTTAGGTAACACTGAAGCTTTCTTT

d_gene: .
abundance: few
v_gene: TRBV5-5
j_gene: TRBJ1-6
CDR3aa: CASSHYRVENSPLHF
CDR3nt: TGTGCCAGCAGCCATTACAGGGTTGAGAATTCACCCCTCCACTTT

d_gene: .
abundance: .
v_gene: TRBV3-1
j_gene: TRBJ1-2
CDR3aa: CASYSPGGLGYTF
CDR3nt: TGTGCCAGCTACTCCCCCGGGGGCCTTGGCTACACCTTC

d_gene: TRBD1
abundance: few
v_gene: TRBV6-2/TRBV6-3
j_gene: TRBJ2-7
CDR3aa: CASSFSRDRGILYEQYF
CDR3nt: TGTGCCAGCAGTTTCTCCCGGGACAGGGGGATTCTCTACGAGCAGTACTTC

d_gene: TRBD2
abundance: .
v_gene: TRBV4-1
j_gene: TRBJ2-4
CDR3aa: CASSQGGTTHF
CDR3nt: TGCGCCAGCAGCCAAGGGGGGACTACCCACTTC

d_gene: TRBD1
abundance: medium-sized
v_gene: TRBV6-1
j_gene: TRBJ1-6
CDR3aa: CASSKGQGVDNSPLHF
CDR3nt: TGTGCCAGCAGCAAGGGACAGGGGGTCGATAATTCACCCCTCCACTTT

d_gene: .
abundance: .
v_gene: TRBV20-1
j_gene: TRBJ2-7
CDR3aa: CSARDRRTSYEQYF
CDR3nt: TGCAGTGCTAGAGATCGGAGGACCTCCTACGAGCAGTACTTC

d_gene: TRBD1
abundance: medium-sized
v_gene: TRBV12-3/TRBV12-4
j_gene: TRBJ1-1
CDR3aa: CASREGTGVPYTEAFF
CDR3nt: TGTGCCAGCAGAGAGGGGACAGGGGTCCCCTACACTGAAGCTTTCTTT

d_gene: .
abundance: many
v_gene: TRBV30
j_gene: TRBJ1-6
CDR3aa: CAWNEGFNSPLHF
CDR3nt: TGTGCCTGGAATGAAGGGTTTAATTCACCCCTCCACTTT

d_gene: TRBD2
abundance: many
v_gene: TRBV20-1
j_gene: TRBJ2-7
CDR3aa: CSARRLAGVFEQYF
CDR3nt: TGCAGTGCTAGAAGGCTAGCGGGGGTTTTCGAGCAGTACTTC

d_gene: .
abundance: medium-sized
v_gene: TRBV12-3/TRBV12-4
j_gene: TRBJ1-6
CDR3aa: CASSFDRNSPLHF
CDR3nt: TGTGCCAGCAGTTTCGACAGAAATTCACCCCTCCACTTT

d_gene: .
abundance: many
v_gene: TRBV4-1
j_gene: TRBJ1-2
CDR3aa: CASSQGRVQEDGYTF
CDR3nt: TGCGCCAGCAGCCAGGGCCGGGTGCAGGAAGATGGCTACACCTTC

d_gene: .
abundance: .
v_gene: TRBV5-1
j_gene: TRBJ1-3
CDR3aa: CASSGYSGNTIYF
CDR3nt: TGCGCCAGCAGTGGATACTCTGGAAACACCATATATTTT

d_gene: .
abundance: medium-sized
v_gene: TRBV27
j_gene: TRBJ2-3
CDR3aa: CASSSLPPGSSTDTQYF
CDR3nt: TGTGCCAGCAGTTCCCTTCCCCCAGGATCTAGCACAGATACGCAGTATTTT

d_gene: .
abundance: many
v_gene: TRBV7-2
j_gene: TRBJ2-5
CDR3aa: CASSFSSAEETQYF
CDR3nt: TGTGCCAGCAGCTTCTCTAGCGCAGAGGAGACCCAGTACTTC

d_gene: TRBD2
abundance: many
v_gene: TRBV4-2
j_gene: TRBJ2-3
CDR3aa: CASSLGLASGGTSTDTQYF
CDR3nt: TGTGCCAGCAGCCTCGGGTTGGCTAGCGGGGGGACTAGCACAGATACGCAGTATTTT

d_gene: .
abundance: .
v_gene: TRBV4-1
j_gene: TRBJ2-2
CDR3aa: CASSPRLGFGELFF
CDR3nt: TGCGCCAGCAGCCCCCGGTTGGGTTTCGGGGAGCTGTTTTTT

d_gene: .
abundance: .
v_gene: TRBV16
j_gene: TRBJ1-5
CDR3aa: CASSRVDNPSNQPQHF
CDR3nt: TGTGCCAGCAGCCGAGTCGACAACCCTAGCAATCAGCCCCAGCATTTT

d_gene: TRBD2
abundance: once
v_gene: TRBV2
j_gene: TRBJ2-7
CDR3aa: CASSSGLAGVRYEQYF
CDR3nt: TGTGCCAGCAGCTCGGGACTAGCGGGGGTACGTTACGAGCAGTACTTC

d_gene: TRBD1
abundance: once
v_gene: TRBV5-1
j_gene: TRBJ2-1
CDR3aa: CASSIGQGYNEQFF
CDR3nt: TGCGCCAGCAGCATCGGACAGGGCTACAATGAGCAGTTCTTC

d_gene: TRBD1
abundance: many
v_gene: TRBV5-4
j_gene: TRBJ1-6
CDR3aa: CASSDSGTGRSPLHF
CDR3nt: TGTGCCAGCAGCGATTCCGGGACAGGTCGATCACCCCTCCACTTT

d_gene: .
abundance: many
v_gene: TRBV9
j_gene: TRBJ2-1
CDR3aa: CASSVGMGEGYNEQFF
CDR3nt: TGTGCCAGCAGCGTAGGTATGGGAGAGGGCTACAATGAGCAGTTCTTC

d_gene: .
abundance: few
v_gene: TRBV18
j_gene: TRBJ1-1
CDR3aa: CASSSRPEVGAFF
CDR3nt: TGTGCCAGCTCATCGAGACCTGAAGTTGGAGCTTTCTTT

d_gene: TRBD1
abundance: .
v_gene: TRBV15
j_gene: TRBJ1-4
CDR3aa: CATSSSQGGGEKLFF
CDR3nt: TGTGCCACCAGCAGCTCCCAGGGGGGTGGTGAAAAACTGTTTTTT

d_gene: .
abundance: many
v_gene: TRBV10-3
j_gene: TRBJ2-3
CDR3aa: CAISESLSGDADTQYF
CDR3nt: TGTGCCATCAGTGAGTCGCTTAGCGGTGACGCAGATACGCAGTATTTT

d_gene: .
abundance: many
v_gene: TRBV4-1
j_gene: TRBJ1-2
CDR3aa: CASSQGPDYGYTF
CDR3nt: TGCGCCAGCAGCCAGGGGCCGGACTATGGCTACACCTTC

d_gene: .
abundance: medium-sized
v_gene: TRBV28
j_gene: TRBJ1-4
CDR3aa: CASKPLLREKLFF
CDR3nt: TGTGCCAGCAAACCCCTCCTGAGGGAAAAACTGTTTTTT

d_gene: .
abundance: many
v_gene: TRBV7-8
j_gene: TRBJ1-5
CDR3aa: CASSLVGEPQHF
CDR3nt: TGTGCCAGCAGCTTAGTGGGGGAGCCCCAGCATTTT

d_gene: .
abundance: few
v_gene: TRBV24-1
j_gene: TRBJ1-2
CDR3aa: CATSPSTQGFYGYTF
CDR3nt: TGTGCCACCAGTCCGTCTACCCAGGGCTTCTATGGCTACACCTTC

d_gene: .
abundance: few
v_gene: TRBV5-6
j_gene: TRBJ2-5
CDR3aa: CASGTGTLKETQYF
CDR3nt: TGTGCCAGCGGGACCGGGACGTTGAAAGAGACCCAGTACTTC

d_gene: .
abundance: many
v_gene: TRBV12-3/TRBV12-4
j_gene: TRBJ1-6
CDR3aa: CASSLSGGTDSPLHF
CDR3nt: TGTGCCAGCAGTTTAAGTGGGGGGACGGATTCACCCCTCCACTTT